This T cell receptor (beta chain) was obtained from a study of blood T cell repertoires in COVID-19. About the study: Acute and convalescent COVID-19 samples came from the United States, Italy and Spain. In each case, the material was cDNA or gDNA derived from T cells, B-cell-depleted T cells, or PBMCs.

This clone has only a few counts. This table comes from immunoSEQ multiplex PCR, and its TCRdb copy is limited to in-frame clones, with some not included. The sample contains fewer than 650,000 clones, about 89% of which appear only once. Enrollment of patients from Seattle took place during active infection, with longitudinal follow-up. The receptor was derived from a woman between 45 and 60 years old with COVID-19, enrolled during active disease. The sequencing input was peripheral blood.

CDR3 region: CAWSGGQANQPQHF. The CDR3 DNA reads TGTGCCTGGAGTGGGGGGCAGGCTAATCAGCCCCAGCATTTT. This chain joins TRBV30 and TRBJ1-5; possible D gene TRBD1, 6 bases. Germline assignment: CDR1 GTSNPN and CDR2 SVGIG (reference sequence). The length of the CDR3 is 14 residues. Trimming shortened V by 1 base and J by 4 bases, and 11 bases separated the two germline ends.